The clone carrying this TCR beta chain has ten or more counts. Its antigen is unidentified. Uncontrolled infections, other autoimmune diseases, pregnancy or lactation led to exclusion of patients. The sample comes from a study of T cells in Graves' hyperthyroidism and ophthalmopathy. The germline V gene encodes CDR1 LNHNV and CDR2 YYDKDF (reference sequence). The CDR3 has 15 amino acids. Trimming left V 0 bases short and J 6 bases short, with 11 bases between. RNA transcripts provided the source from which TCR beta CDR3 regions were amplified. RT-PCR in the first round (using the HTBI primer set) targeted the TCR CDR3. From the multiplex PCR reads, TCRdb called clonotypes with MiXCR, one entry per CDR3 protein. Among some 420,000 distinct CDR3 sequences listed, 12% to 15% were seen once. General study results and limits: Progression to ophthalmopathy was predicted a median of about six months early.

This chain joins TRBV15 and TRBJ2-2; D ambiguous. Material for sequencing was blood. The receptor comes from a woman in her late teens or twenties with Graves' hyperthyroidism. CDR3 region: CATSRDRWSAGELFF. For the CDR3, the DNA is TGTGCCACCAGCAGAGACAGGTGGTCGGCCGGGGAGCTGTTTTTT.